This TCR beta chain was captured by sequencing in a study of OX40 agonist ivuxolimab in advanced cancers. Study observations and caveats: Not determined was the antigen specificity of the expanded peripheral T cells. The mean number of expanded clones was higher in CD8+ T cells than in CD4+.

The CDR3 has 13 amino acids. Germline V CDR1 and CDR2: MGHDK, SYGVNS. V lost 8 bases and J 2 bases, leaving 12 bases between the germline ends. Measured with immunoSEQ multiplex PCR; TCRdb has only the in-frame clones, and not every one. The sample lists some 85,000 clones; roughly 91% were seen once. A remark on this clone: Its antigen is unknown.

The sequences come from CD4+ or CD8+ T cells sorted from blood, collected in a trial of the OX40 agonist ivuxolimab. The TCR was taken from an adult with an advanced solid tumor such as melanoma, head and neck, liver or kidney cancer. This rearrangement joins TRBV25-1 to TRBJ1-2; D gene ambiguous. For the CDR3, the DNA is TGTGCCAGCGCGAGTCCCGGAAACTATGGCTACACCTTC. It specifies CASASPGNYGYTF.